The next 25 T cell receptor beta chains were all read from a single sample in a study of blood T cell repertoires in COVID-19. TCRdb keeps only in-frame clones here, not all; method: immunoSEQ multiplex PCR. The sample consists of roughly 200,000 clones, 88% of them appearing once. Input material: peripheral blood. Receptor source: a man between 65 and 85 years old with acute or convalescent COVID-19.

V is TRBV4-2 and J is TRBJ2-5; 9 nucleotides align to TRBD2. Germline V CDR1 and CDR2: LGHNA, YNFKEQ. Unmatched junction bases numbered 9, after V lost 0 bases and J lost 4 bases. The CDR3 totals 17 residues. CDR3: CASSQDAAGGPGETQYF. The CDR3 coding sequence is TGTGCCAGCAGCCAAGATGCGGCGGGAGGGCCGGGAGAGACCCAGTACTTC.

This chain links TRBV19 with TRBJ1-5; 9 bases line up with TRBD1. V shed 4 bases and J 7 bases; nucleotides not matched to a gene: 5. Germline V gives CDR1 LNHDA, CDR2 SQIVND (reference sequence). The CDR3 length is 14 residues. CDR3: CASSTWTGDQPQHF. CDR3 nucleotide sequence: TGTGCCAGTAGTACATGGACAGGGGACCAGCCCCAGCATTTT. Together with reference TRBV19 and TRBJ1-5, the CDR3 gives the full variable domain: DGGITQSPKYLFRKEGQNVTLSCEQNLNHDAMYWYRQDPGQGLRLIYYSQIVNDFQKGDIAEGYSVSREKKESFPLTVTSAQKNPTAFYLCASSTWTGDQPQHFGDGTRLSIL.

This clone has just one count. The chain employs TRBV5-6 and TRBJ1-1, with D uncertain. The germline V gene encodes CDR1 SGHDT and CDR2 YYEEEE. V dropped 4 bases and J dropped 1 base, with 17 bases sitting between them. The CDR3 is 16 residues long. DNA of the CDR3: TGTGCCAGCAGCCCCGGGGTATCGGGCACGAACACTGAAGCTTTCTTT. Translation gives CASSPGVSGTNTEAFF.

This chain connects TRBV6-5 to TRBJ1-1, with D perhaps matching TRBD1 (6 bases). Germline-derived CDR1 and CDR2 are MNHEY and SVGAGI. The CDR3 is made up of 14 amino acids. The V end lost 6 bases, the J end lost 7 bases, and 18 bases lay between the germline ends. In nucleotides, the CDR3 is TGTGCCAGCAGCAACGGCAGGGGCTTCATTGAAGCTTTCTTT. This gives the protein CASSNGRGFIEAFF.

V is TRBV29-1 and J is TRBJ1-2; D is perhaps TRBD1 (6 bases). V was pared by 3 bases and J by 1 base, with 18 bases between. CDR1 and CDR2 from the germline V gene are SQVTM and ANQGSEA. The CDR3 totals 16 residues. CDR3 sequence (DNA): TGCAGCGTTGAGGGGGCTAACAGGAATCTTAACTATGGCTACACCTTC. Amino acid sequence: CSVEGANRNLNYGYTF. Complete variable domain (other parts from reference TRBV29-1 and TRBJ1-2): SAVISQKPSRDICQRGTSLTIQCQVDSQVTMMFWYRQQPGQSLTLIATANQGSEATYESGFVIDKFPISRPNLTFSTLTVSNMSPEDSSIYLCSVEGANRNLNYGYTFGSGTRLTVV.

V is TRBV7-9 and J is TRBJ1-2, with a tentative D call TRBD1 (5 bases). CDR1 is SEHNR and CDR2 is FQNEAQ in the germline V gene (reference sequence). V gave up 5 bases and J gave up 6 bases, with 13 bases separating them. The CDR3 runs 13 residues. CDR3 in amino acids: CASSAVPGDGYTF. CDR3 nucleotide sequence: TGTGCCAGCAGCGCCGTACCGGGGGATGGCTACACCTTC.

The chain employs TRBV5-1 and TRBJ2-5; D might be TRBD2 (6 bases). This CDR3 region has 16 residues. The germline V and J ends were trimmed by 0 bases and 3 bases, with 15 bases remaining between them. Germline CDR1 and CDR2: SGHRS and YFSETQ. In nucleotides, the CDR3 is TGCGCCAGCAGCTTGGGCGTCGGGAGAGCCGAAGAGACCCAGTACTTC. Translation gives CASSLGVGRAEETQYF. Based on the CDR3 plus reference TRBV5-1 and TRBJ2-5, the full variable domain is KAGVTQTPRYLIKTRGQQVTLSCSPISGHRSVSWYQQTPGQGLQFLFEYFSETQRNKGNFPGRFSGRQFSNSRSEMNVSTLELGDSALYLCASSLGVGRAEETQYFGPGTRLLVL.

The chain carries TRBV27 and TRBJ2-7; 8 bases fit TRBD1. Germline trimming cut 6 bases from V and 1 base from J; bases unmatched to any gene: 8. CDR1 is MNHEY, CDR2 SMNVEV, per germline (reference sequence). This CDR3 region has 15 residues. This CDR3 reads CASRIGQGESYEQYF. The CDR3 bases are TGTGCCAGCAGGATCGGACAGGGCGAGTCCTACGAGCAGTACTTC.

CDR3 sequence: CATSAGTVGHIKLFF. Written as DNA, the CDR3 is TGTGCCACCAGTGCTGGGACAGTAGGACACATAAAACTGTTTTTT. The gene calls are TRBV15 and TRBJ1-4; 7 bases align to TRBD1. The V segment lost 6 bases and the J segment 10 bases; nucleotides outside the gene matches: 14. Germline CDR1 LNHNV, CDR2 YYDKDF (reference sequence). The CDR3 length is 15 residues.

The CDR3 nucleotides read TGCGCCAGCAGTCGCAGTGGGGCTAATTCACCCCTCCACTTT. It yields the protein CASSRSGANSPLHF. The chain combines TRBV4-1 with TRBJ1-6; TRBD1 might be the D (5 bases). Germline V gene lookup returns CDR1 MGHRA and CDR2 YSYEKL. The CDR3 length is 14 residues. The V and J ends lost 6 bases and 6 bases respectively, with 12 bases between them.

The genes are TRBV9 and TRBJ1-6, with D tentatively TRBD1 (6 bases). Trimming removed 6 bases from V and 7 bases from J, with 11 bases in between. Germline loops: CDR1 SGDLS, CDR2 YYNGEE. The CDR3 has 13 amino acids. The DNA of the CDR3 is TGTGCCAGCAATCGACAGGACAATTCACCCCTCCACTTT. The encoded protein is CASNRQDNSPLHF.

This rearrangement joins TRBV6-5 to TRBJ1-1; D is ambiguous. Trimming left V 7 bases short and J 9 bases short, with 9 bases between. In germline, CDR1 is MNHEY, CDR2 SVGAGI. The CDR3 consists of 10 residues. DNA for the CDR3: TGTGCCAGCACTGTAGTGAAAGCTTTCTTT. Its protein is CASTVVKAFF.

This chain connects TRBV11-2 to TRBJ2-3, with 14 bases aligning to TRBD2. Trimming took 3 bases from V and 0 from J; bases not matched to a gene: 8. This CDR3 region has 19 residues. Per germline, CDR1 SGHAT and CDR2 FQNNGV. DNA for the CDR3: TGTGCCAGCAGCTTTAGGGGGACTAGCGGGAGAACTAGCACAGATACGCAGTATTTT. It is translated as CASSFRGTSGRTSTDTQYF.

V gene TRBV12-3 or TRBV12-4 combines with J gene TRBJ1-4; perhaps TRBD1 as D (6 bases). Trimming left V 2 bases short and J 8 bases short, with 9 bases between. The CDR3 length is 13 residues. The CDR3: CASSLWGPEKLFF. In nucleotides, the CDR3 is TGTGCCAGCAGTTTATGGGGGCCCGAAAAACTGTTTTTT.

In DNA form, the CDR3 reads TGTGCCAGCAGCTTAGATAAGAGCTTCGGGGAGCTGTTTTTT. It is translated as CASSLDKSFGELFF. The genes are TRBV11-2 and TRBJ2-2; D not resolved. The CDR3 has 14 amino acids. Trimming pared 0 bases from V and 7 bases from J, leaving 9 bases between. In germline, CDR1 is SGHAT, CDR2 FQNNGV.

This chain uses TRBV10-3 with TRBJ2-4; D gene ambiguous. V was cut by 0 bases and J by 14 bases, with 8 bases left in between. This CDR3 region has 11 residues. Germline loops: CDR1 ENHRY, CDR2 SYGVKD. CDR3 protein: CAISESGTKYF. The DNA for the CDR3 is TGTGCCATCAGTGAGTCCGGTACCAAGTACTTC.

The chain combines TRBV11-1 with TRBJ2-7; 13 bases match TRBD2. J was trimmed by 3 bases and V by 5 bases; bases with no gene match: 7. The CDR3 is 16 residues long. Germline V gene sequence: CDR1 SGHAT, CDR2 FQDESV (reference sequence). CDR3 sequence (DNA): TGTGCCAGCAGCCCCGCCGGACTAGCGGGAGTCTACGAGCAGTACTTC. This encodes CASSPAGLAGVYEQYF.

V and J are TRBV5-5 and TRBJ2-1, with D perhaps matching TRBD2 (5 bases). The CDR3 is made up of 17 amino acids. Germline V gene sequence: CDR1 SGHKS, CDR2 YYEKEE (reference sequence). Trimming stripped 4 bases from V and 0 bases from J, with 17 bases between. The CDR3 sequence is CASSDRPQRDSYNEQFF. The CDR3 coding sequence is TGTGCCAGCAGCGACCGGCCTCAGAGGGACTCCTACAATGAGCAGTTCTTC.

The J gene is TRBJ1-5, the V gene TRBV19; D gene uncertain. The CDR3 is 13 amino acids. V was shortened by 6 bases and J by 0 bases, with 6 bases between the two germline ends. The germline gives CDR1 LNHDA, CDR2 SQIVND (reference sequence). This chain's CDR3 is CASSRDSNQPQHF. CDR3 DNA: TGTGCCAGTAGCCGGGATAGCAATCAGCCCCAGCATTTT. Together with reference TRBV19 and TRBJ1-5, the CDR3 gives the full variable domain: DGGITQSPKYLFRKEGQNVTLSCEQNLNHDAMYWYRQDPGQGLRLIYYSQIVNDFQKGDIAEGYSVSREKKESFPLTVTSAQKNPTAFYLCASSRDSNQPQHFGDGTRLSIL.

A remark on this clone: At the DNA level, this CDR3 is encoded by other sequences in the same sample as well. The rearrangement links TRBV5-1 to TRBJ2-7, with 7 bases identical to TRBD1. The V gene end was trimmed by 1 base and the J gene end by 2 bases; junction bases not matched to a gene: 3. The V gene's germline CDR1 is SGHRS and CDR2 YFSETQ. The CDR3 spans 14 residues. The CDR3, as DNA: TGCGCCAGCAGCTTGAGGGACAGAGCCTACGAGCAGTACTTC. It yields the protein CASSLRDRAYEQYF.

The sample holds a few counts of this clone. This rearrangement joins TRBV19 to TRBJ1-5; the D gene is possibly TRBD1 (6 bases). Trimming pared 4 bases from V and 5 bases from J, leaving 15 bases between. Germline V CDR1 and CDR2: LNHDA, SQIVND (reference sequence). The CDR3 is 15 residues long. CDR3 sequence: CASSTRTADDQPQHF. DNA of the CDR3: TGTGCCAGTAGTACTCGGACAGCCGACGATCAGCCCCAGCATTTT.

The chain uses TRBV18 and TRBJ2-5; D ambiguous. Germline loops: CDR1 KGHSH, CDR2 LQKENI. Trimming took 6 bases from V and 4 from J, leaving 9 bases between them. This CDR3 is 12 amino acids long. This chain's CDR3 is CASSPGAETQYF. CDR3 in DNA: TGTGCCAGCTCTCCGGGTGCAGAGACCCAGTACTTC.

The V call is TRBV30, the J call TRBJ1-6; perhaps TRBD1 as D (5 bases). The V end was cut by 6 bases, the J end by 7 bases, with 10 bases between. Germline CDR1 reads GTSNPN; CDR2 reads SVGIG (reference sequence). The CDR3 contains 12 residues. The CDR3 loop reads CACQGGNSPLHF. The CDR3 region has the DNA TGTGCCTGCCAGGGAGGGAATTCACCCCTCCACTTT.

The J gene is TRBJ2-7, the V gene TRBV15, with 9 positions matching TRBD2. CDR1 and CDR2 (germline): LNHNV, YYDKDF (reference sequence). The CDR3 has 15 residues. The junction had 9 bases not matched to a gene; V was cut back by 5 bases and J by 4 bases. This CDR3 reads CATSGGGLAAYEQYF. Written as DNA, the CDR3 is TGTGCCACCAGCGGGGGGGGACTAGCCGCTTACGAGCAGTACTTC.

The chain carries TRBV7-2 and TRBJ1-4; D may be TRBD1 (6 bases). The germline V gene encodes CDR1 SGHTA and CDR2 FQGNSA. V was shortened by 0 bases and J by 2 bases, with 10 bases between the two germline ends. This CDR3 spans 16 amino acids. The CDR3 protein is CASSLAGALTNEKLFF. Here the CDR3 DNA reads TGTGCCAGCAGCTTAGCGGGGGCGCTTACTAATGAAAAACTGTTTTTT.